This T cell receptor (beta chain) was identified in a study of a mutant IDH1 vaccine in newly diagnosed glioma. On the study more broadly: Averaging roughly 40 years of age, treated patients were roughly 60% male and about 38% female. Most patients had received both radiotherapy and temozolomide, the prior options being radiotherapy, temozolomide, or both. The study's findings and limits: Pseudoprogression apparently tracked independently of changes in top peripheral T cell clonotypes.

Assay: immunoSEQ multiplex PCR; the TCRdb copy retains only in-frame clones and omits some. Counted here are around 16,000 clones, nearly 97% occurring once; the ten biggest clones make up more than 3.5%. Concerning this clone itself: Antigen: not known.

From germline, CDR1 is SGHRS and CDR2 YFSETQ. The CDR3 has 15 amino acids. Trimming removed 4 bases from V and 3 bases from J, with 14 bases in between. Time point of the sample: baseline, week 1 (first vaccination visit). Treatment reported: pre-vaccination baseline after standard-of-care therapy. Donors harbored newly found WHO grade 3 or 4 IDH1-mutant, ATRX-lost astrocytomas. The TCR originated in a woman aged 18 to 35 with glioma. Some clones in this sample may be carry-over from other donors' samples. Sequencing used peripheral blood mononuclear cells (PBMCs), obtained from a glioma patient treated with radiotherapy, temozolomide or both. V is TRBV5-1 and J is TRBJ2-1; D is possibly TRBD1 (6 bases). The CDR3: CASSLQGDYYNEQFF. In nucleotides, the CDR3 is TGCGCCAGCAGCCTACAGGGTGATTACTACAATGAGCAGTTCTTC. Full variable domain (remainder filled in from reference TRBV5-1 and TRBJ2-1): KAGVTQTPRYLIKTRGQQVTLSCSPISGHRSVSWYQQTPGQGLQFLFEYFSETQRNKGNFPGRFSGRQFSNSRSEMNVSTLELGDSALYLCASSLQGDYYNEQFFGPGTRLTVL.